Listed here are 5 T cell receptor beta chains from one sample, sequenced in a study of blood T cell repertoires in COVID-19. Libraries were prepared by immunoSEQ multiplex PCR; TCRdb keeps only in-frame clonotypes and omits some of them. The table has tens of thousands of clones, 90% seen once; the top ten hold around 4.8%. What was sequenced was peripheral blood. The receptors shown here come from a human donor in a cohort sampled during active COVID-19.

This sequence joins TRBV19 and TRBJ1-6; 9 positions agree with TRBD1. With 9 bases clipped from V and 7 bases from J, the junction kept 7 bases outside the gene matches. This CDR3 region has 14 residues. Germline CDR1 and CDR2: LNHDA and SQIVND (reference sequence). In DNA, the CDR3 is TGTGCCAGCCGCGACAGGGGGAAGAATTCACCCCTCCACTTT. It specifies CASRDRGKNSPLHF. The full variable domain, rest sourced from reference TRBV19 and TRBJ1-6, is DGGITQSPKYLFRKEGQNVTLSCEQNLNHDAMYWYRQDPGQGLRLIYYSQIVNDFQKGDIAEGYSVSREKKESFPLTVTSAQKNPTAFYLCASRDRGKNSPLHFGNGTRLTVT.

The gene calls are TRBV27 and TRBJ1-5; 7 bases line up with TRBD1. Germline CDR1 reads MNHEY; CDR2 reads SMNVEV (reference sequence). This CDR3 is built from 15 residues. V was pared by 5 bases and J by 0 bases, with 4 bases of the junction left unmatched. CDR3 coding DNA: TGTGCCAGCAGTGTTGACAGGGCTAGCAATCAGCCCCAGCATTTT. Translated: CASSVDRASNQPQHF.

This clone was observed once. V and J are TRBV28 and TRBJ1-3; weak D call: TRBD1 (6 bases). Germline assignment: CDR1 MDHEN and CDR2 SYDVKM. V shed 6 bases and J shed 5 bases, with 11 bases lying between them. This CDR3 spans 13 amino acids. The CDR3 DNA sequence: TGTGCCAGCAGGGGGACACTAAGAAACACCATATATTTT. This encodes CASRGTLRNTIYF.

The chain uses TRBV6-6 and TRBJ2-7; 9 nucleotides agree with TRBD1. CDR3 length equals 17 residues. The V and J ends lost 5 bases and 3 bases, in that order; junction bases with no gene match: 14. Per the germline V gene, CDR1 is MNHNY and CDR2 is SVGAGI (reference sequence). This chain's CDR3 is CASSPTPGQGPFYEQYF. CDR3 nucleotide sequence: TGTGCCAGCAGTCCCACCCCGGGACAGGGCCCCTTCTACGAGCAGTACTTC.

This clone was counted between two and nine times. V gene TRBV5-1 combines with J gene TRBJ2-7; a possible D gene is TRBD2 (6 bases). Trimming removed 0 bases at V and 3 bases at J, with 10 bases between. Looked up from germline, CDR1 is SGHRS and CDR2 is YFSETQ. This CDR3 comprises 14 residues. The DNA of the CDR3 is TGCGCCAGCAGCTTGGGGGAGGCATTCTACGAGCAGTACTTC. Translation: CASSLGEAFYEQYF.